This T cell receptor beta chain emerged from a study of T-cell memory formation after mild COVID-19. Overall study: The study found TCR clusters largely donor specific. Findings and caveats of the study: Contracting CD4+ clones lay largely in CM and EM, with CD8+ ones residing in EMRA. That cross-reactive memory joined was suggested by some responding clones appearing in pre-infection memory.

This clonotype has just a few counts. What it binds is not known. V shed 5 bases, J shed 6 bases, and the junction held 7 bases outside the gene matches. Germline V lookup: CDR1 LNHDA, CDR2 SQIVND (reference sequence). The CDR3 has 14 amino acids. After 5'RACE with constant-segment primers, TCR alpha and TCR beta cDNA libraries carrying sample barcodes and UMIs were obtained. Each CDR3 protein gets one entry after TCRdb re-called the 5' RACE reads with MiXCR. The table lists almost 550,000 distinct CDR3 sequences, about a fifth of them singletons, with around 12% in the top ten. The receptor was derived from an adult woman who had mild COVID-19 (a few samples of this study predate the infection). Cell type and time point are not known. The sequenced sample consisted of PBMCs or a T cell subset sorted from them (not recorded which). This rearrangement joins TRBV19 to TRBJ2-1; 7 nucleotides line up with TRBD2. CDR3: CASSPTGGGNEQFF. In DNA, the CDR3 is TGTGCCAGTAGTCCAACGGGCGGGGGCAATGAGCAGTTCTTC.